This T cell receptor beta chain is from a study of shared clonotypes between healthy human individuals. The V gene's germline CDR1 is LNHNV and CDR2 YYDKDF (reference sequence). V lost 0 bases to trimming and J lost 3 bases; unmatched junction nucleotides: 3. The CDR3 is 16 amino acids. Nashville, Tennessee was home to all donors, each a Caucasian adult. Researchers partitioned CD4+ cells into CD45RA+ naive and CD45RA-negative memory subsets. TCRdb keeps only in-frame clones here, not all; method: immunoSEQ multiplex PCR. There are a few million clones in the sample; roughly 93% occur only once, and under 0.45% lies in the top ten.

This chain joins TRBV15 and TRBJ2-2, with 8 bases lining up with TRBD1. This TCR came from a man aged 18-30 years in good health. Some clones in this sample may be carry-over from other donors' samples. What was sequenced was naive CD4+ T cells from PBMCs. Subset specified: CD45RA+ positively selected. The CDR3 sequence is CATSREDRADTGELFF. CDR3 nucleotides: TGTGCCACCAGCAGAGAGGACAGGGCGGACACCGGGGAGCTGTTTTTT. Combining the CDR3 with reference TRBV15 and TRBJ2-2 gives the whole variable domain DAMVIQNPRYQVTQFGKPVTLSCSQTLNHNVMYWYQQKSSQAPKLLFHYYDKDFNNEADTPDNFQSRRPNTSFCFLDIRSPGLGDTAMYLCATSREDRADTGELFFGEGSRLTVL.